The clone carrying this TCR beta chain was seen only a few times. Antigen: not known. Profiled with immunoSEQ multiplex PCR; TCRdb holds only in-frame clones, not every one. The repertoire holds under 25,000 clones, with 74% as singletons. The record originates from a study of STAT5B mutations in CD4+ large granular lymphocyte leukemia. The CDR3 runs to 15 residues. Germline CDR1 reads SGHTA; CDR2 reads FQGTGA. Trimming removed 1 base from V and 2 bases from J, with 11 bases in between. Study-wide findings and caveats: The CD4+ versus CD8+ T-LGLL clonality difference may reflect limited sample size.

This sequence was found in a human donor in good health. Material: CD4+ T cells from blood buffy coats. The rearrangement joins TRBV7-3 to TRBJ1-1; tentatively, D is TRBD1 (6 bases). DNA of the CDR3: TGTGCCAGCAGCTTAATGGGGGGCGCCAACACTGAAGCTTTCTTT. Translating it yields CASSLMGGANTEAFF.